A single sample is the source of the 12 T cell receptor beta chains below, sequenced in a study of cytomegalovirus exposure and HLA in healthy donors. 60 Vbeta and 13 Jbeta primers were used in PCR. Generated by immunoSEQ multiplex PCR, the TCRdb table keeps only in-frame clones and is missing some. This sample has around 100,000 clones, with about four fifths found just once. Sequencing used PBMCs. All receptors derive from a man younger than 40 in good health and CMV-seronegative.

The V gene is TRBV5-6, the J gene TRBJ1-2; D gene uncertain. Germline V lookup: CDR1 SGHDT, CDR2 YYEEEE. Trimming removed 0 bases from V and 7 bases from J, with 7 bases in between. This CDR3 is 12 amino acids long. CDR3 in amino acids: CASSLGGLGYTF. The CDR3 nucleotides are TGTGCCAGCAGCTTGGGAGGGCTTGGCTACACCTTC.

The rearrangement links TRBV7-9 to TRBJ1-2; D not certain. V lost 2 bases and J 0 bases, leaving 13 bases between the germline ends. The CDR3 length is 16 residues. Germline values: CDR1 SEHNR, CDR2 FQNEAQ (reference sequence). The DNA for the CDR3 is TGTGCCAGCAGCTTAAGGGAGGGCATAGCTAACTATGGCTACACCTTC. It is translated as CASSLREGIANYGYTF.

V usage is TRBV15 and J usage is TRBJ2-1; D perhaps matches TRBD2 (6 bases). This CDR3 has 13 amino acids. The V gene's germline CDR1 is LNHNV and CDR2 YYDKDF (reference sequence). The V and J ends lost 6 bases and 15 bases respectively, with 21 bases between them. CDR3 nucleotide sequence: TGTGCCACCAGACGGGGGACGGAGCCCGGGAGGTTCTTC. It codes for CATRRGTEPGRFF.

The V and J genes are TRBV11-2 and TRBJ2-7; 9 nucleotides align to TRBD1. Germline V CDR1 and CDR2: SGHAT, FQNNGV. J gave up 4 bases and V 2 bases, and 9 bases lay outside the gene matches. This CDR3 comprises 16 residues. The CDR3 here is CASSLLTQGARYEQYF. CDR3 DNA: TGTGCCAGCAGCTTACTAACACAGGGGGCAAGGTACGAGCAGTACTTC. Supplemented by reference TRBV11-2 and TRBJ2-7, the full variable domain reads EAGVAQSPRYKIIEKRQSVAFWCNPISGHATLYWYQQILGQGPKLLIQFQNNGVVDDSQLPKDRFSAERLKGVDSTLKIQPAKLEDSAVYLCASSLLTQGARYEQYFGPGTRLTVT.

CDR3 DNA: TGTGCCTGGACCGCGGGGGTACGACAGCCCCAGCATTTT. Its translation is CAWTAGVRQPQHF. The chain recombines TRBV30 with TRBJ1-5, with D possibly matching TRBD1 (5 bases). The CDR3 loop spans 13 amino acids. The V end lost 4 bases, the J end lost 7 bases, and 14 bases lay between the germline ends. Germline V gene sequence: CDR1 GTSNPN, CDR2 SVGIG (reference sequence).

This clone appeared a few times. The chain has TRBV5-4 and TRBJ2-1; the D gene is possibly TRBD2 (5 bases). The CDR3 contains 15 residues. V gave up 2 bases and J gave up 3 bases, with 12 bases separating them. Germline V gene sequence: CDR1 SGHNT, CDR2 YYREEE (reference sequence). CDR3 sequence (DNA): TGTGCCAGCAGCTTCACAGATGACTACTACAATGAGCAGTTCTTC. Amino acids: CASSFTDDYYNEQFF.

The rearrangement links TRBV7-6 to TRBJ2-5; a possible D gene is TRBD2 (6 bases). This CDR3 spans 15 amino acids. V was trimmed by 5 bases and J by 5 bases, leaving 18 bases between them. Germline values: CDR1 SGHVS, CDR2 FNYEAQ. This CDR3 is CASSRPTGGRETQYF. For the CDR3, the DNA is TGTGCCAGCAGCCGCCCGACTGGGGGGAGGGAGACCCAGTACTTC.

V usage is TRBV11-2 and J usage is TRBJ2-7, with 7 bases matching TRBD2. The CDR3 contains 15 residues. In germline, CDR1 is SGHAT, CDR2 FQNNGV. V lost 3 bases and J lost 4; bases outside the gene matches: 9. CDR3 sequence: CASSFSAGGGYEQYF. The CDR3 DNA reads TGTGCCAGCAGCTTCTCTGCCGGGGGAGGGTACGAGCAGTACTTC.

The gene calls are TRBV6-4 and TRBJ1-1; unclear D gene. Trimming pared 3 bases from V and 4 bases from J, leaving 18 bases between. CDR3 length: 16 residues. Germline CDR1 MRHNA, CDR2 SNTAGT. CDR3 in amino acids: CASSEIPTGSLTEAFF. In DNA form, the CDR3 reads TGTGCCAGCAGTGAAATTCCCACCGGGAGCCTCACTGAAGCTTTCTTT.

The chain carries TRBV29-1 and TRBJ2-3, with 9 bases that match TRBD1. Germline V gives CDR1 SQVTM, CDR2 ANQGSEA. This CDR3 spans 13 amino acids. Germline trimming cut 7 bases from V and 1 base from J; bases unmatched to any gene: 3. CDR3 region: CSGRQGGTDTQYF. DNA for the CDR3: TGCAGCGGGAGACAGGGGGGCACAGATACGCAGTATTTT.

This chain links TRBV11-2 with TRBJ2-7, with a possible D match to TRBD2 (5 bases). V was clipped by 5 bases and J by 0 bases, with 20 bases between them. Per germline, CDR1 SGHAT and CDR2 FQNNGV. The CDR3 contains 17 residues. CDR3 coding DNA: TGTGCCAGCAGCCCGCGTCCTCCCGACTATCTCTCCTACGAGCAGTACTTC. As protein: CASSPRPPDYLSYEQYF.

This chain joins TRBV9 and TRBJ2-7, with 10 bases that match TRBD1. Germline V CDR1 and CDR2: SGDLS, YYNGEE. V shed 4 bases, J shed 5 bases, and the junction held 3 bases outside the gene matches. This CDR3 region has 13 residues. The CDR3 here is CASSPGQGDEQYF. In DNA, the CDR3 is TGTGCCAGCAGCCCCGGACAGGGGGACGAGCAGTACTTC.